These 24 T cell receptor beta chains share one sample of origin, sequenced in a study of blood T cell repertoires in COVID-19. Assay: immunoSEQ multiplex PCR; the TCRdb copy retains only in-frame clones and omits some. The table has over 45,000 clones, around 80% seen once. Sequenced material: peripheral blood. The receptors stem from a human donor in a cohort sampled during active or convalescent COVID-19.

The chain links TRBV25-1 to TRBJ1-2; D might be TRBD1 (6 bases). CDR1 and CDR2 (germline): MGHDK, SYGVNS. V lost 1 base and J lost 4, with 13 bases in between. The CDR3 is 15 residues long. The CDR3 loop reads CASSEWAGVSYGYTF. The CDR3 DNA follows: TGTGCCAGCAGTGAATGGGCAGGGGTGAGCTATGGCTACACCTTC.

A remark on this clone: One end of the junction varies from germline; a read error may be responsible. The chain recombines TRBV19 with TRBJ1-5; D is perhaps TRBD1 (6 bases). This CDR3 has 15 residues. Germline V CDR1 and CDR2: LNHDA, SQIVND (reference sequence). CDR3 residues: CASSIQGNGNRPQHF. CDR3 nucleotide sequence: TGTGCCAGTAGTATCCAGGGGAATGGTAATCGGCCCCAGCATTTT.

The V and J genes are TRBV15 and TRBJ1-1, with TRBD1 identical over 8 bases. This CDR3 spans 17 amino acids. The ends lost 4 bases at V and 2 bases at J; junction bases unmatched: 12. The germline CDR1 and CDR2 sequences are LNHNV and YYDKDF (reference sequence). The CDR3 nucleotides read TGTGCCACCAGCAAACCCCCCCAGCAGGGGGCTAACACTGAAGCTTTCTTT. Protein sequence: CATSKPPQQGANTEAFF.

The J gene is TRBJ2-3, the V gene TRBV24-1; TRBD2 aligns across 8 bases. Germline lookup yields CDR1 KGHDR and CDR2 SFDVKD. This CDR3 contains 15 residues. V was clipped by 5 bases and J by 6 bases; unmatched bases: 9. In DNA form, the CDR3 reads TGTGCCACCAGTGGGACTAGCAAAAGTGAGGATACGCAGTATTTT. Encoded protein: CATSGTSKSEDTQYF.

The chain links TRBV24-1 to TRBJ2-1; D gene unclear. Germline CDR1 reads KGHDR; CDR2 reads SFDVKD. The CDR3 runs 11 residues. V lost 4 bases and J lost 6, with 3 bases in between. The CDR3 sequence: CATSDLNEQFF. Here the CDR3 DNA reads TGTGCCACCAGTGACCTCAATGAGCAGTTCTTC.

V usage is TRBV5-5 and J usage is TRBJ1-1; D is undetermined. CDR1 is SGHKS and CDR2 is YYEKEE in the germline V gene (reference sequence). This CDR3 region has 12 residues. The ends were cut back, 4 bases at V and 1 base at J, with 5 bases in the middle. The CDR3, as DNA: TGTGCCAGCAGCCCAGGGAACACTGAAGCTTTCTTT. Translated, it gives CASSPGNTEAFF.

Only one count was recorded for this clone. This sequence joins TRBV14 and TRBJ1-2; a weak D match, TRBD1 (5 bases). The CDR3 runs to 15 residues. The germline CDR1 and CDR2 sequences are SGHDN and FVKESK. V shed 4 bases and J shed 0 bases, with 12 bases lying between them. Here the CDR3 reads CASSPQGGANYGYTF. The CDR3 nucleotides read TGTGCCAGCAGCCCCCAGGGAGGAGCTAACTATGGCTACACCTTC.

This sequence joins TRBV10-2 and TRBJ2-7; TRBD2 agrees at 11 bases. Germline V gene lookup returns CDR1 WSHSY and CDR2 SAAADI. J lost 3 bases, V lost 2 bases, and 3 bases had no gene match. The CDR3 has 15 residues. CDR3 loop: CASSEEGTSGYEQYF. The CDR3 DNA reads as TGCGCCAGCAGTGAGGAGGGGACTAGCGGCTACGAGCAGTACTTC.

The chain recombines TRBV11-1 with TRBJ2-7; TRBD2 matches at 7 bases. CDR1 and CDR2 from the germline V gene are SGHAT and FQDESV (reference sequence). There are 15 residues in the CDR3. V was clipped by 0 bases and J by 3 bases; unmatched bases: 5. This CDR3 reads CASSLARGVVYEQYF. The CDR3 bases are TGTGCCAGCAGCTTAGCCCGGGGGGTTGTCTACGAGCAGTACTTC.

The chain couples TRBV7-9 to TRBJ2-2; D unclear. Germline CDR1 and CDR2: SEHNR and FQNEAQ (reference sequence). The CDR3 contains 14 residues. The germline V and J ends were trimmed by 1 base and 6 bases, with 9 bases remaining between them. The CDR3 is CASSLVAFPGELFF. The DNA of the CDR3 is TGTGCCAGCAGCTTAGTTGCGTTCCCCGGGGAGCTGTTTTTT. Drawing the rest from reference TRBV7-9 and TRBJ2-2, the complete variable domain is DTGVSQNPRHKITKRGQNVTFRCDPISEHNRLYWYRQTLGQGPEFLTYFQNEAQLEKSRLLSDRFSAERPKGSFSTLEIQRTEQGDSAMYLCASSLVAFPGELFFGEGSRLTVL.

This rearrangement joins TRBV3-1 (or the pseudogene TRBV3-2) to TRBJ2-1; a weak D match, TRBD2 (5 bases). Germline V gene sequence: CDR1 LGHDT, CDR2 YNNKEL (reference sequence). V was trimmed by 0 bases and J by 13 bases, leaving 13 bases between them. The CDR3 length is 13 residues. For the CDR3, the DNA is TGTGCCAGCAGCCAAGAGAGGAGCCGGGGTCAGTTCTTC. This translates into CASSQERSRGQFF.

This clone turned up a few times. This chain connects TRBV11-1 to TRBJ1-3; D is undetermined. This CDR3 is 14 amino acids long. V was clipped by 2 bases and J by 0 bases, with 5 bases between them. Per germline, CDR1 SGHAT and CDR2 FQDESV (reference sequence). CDR3 DNA sequence: TGTGCCAGCAGCTTAACAGACTCTGGAAACACCATATATTTT. Translation: CASSLTDSGNTIYF. Combining the CDR3 with reference TRBV11-1 and TRBJ1-3 gives the whole variable domain EAEVAQSPRYKITEKSQAVAFWCDPISGHATLYWYRQILGQGPELLVQFQDESVVDDSQLPKDRFSAERLKGVDSTLKIQPAELGDSAMYLCASSLTDSGNTIYFGEGSWLTVV.

V and J are TRBV11-3 and TRBJ2-2, with D perhaps matching TRBD1 (5 bases). V was trimmed by 5 bases and J by 7 bases, leaving 14 bases between them. Per the germline V gene, CDR1 is SGHNT and CDR2 is YENEEA. The CDR3 length is 14 residues. The CDR3 loop is CASSPQGLNGELFF. The DNA for the CDR3 is TGTGCCAGCAGCCCCCAGGGATTGAACGGGGAGCTGTTTTTT.

This chain links TRBV29-1 with TRBJ1-2, with D unclear. V shed 4 bases and J shed 2 bases, with 8 bases lying between them. This CDR3 is built from 12 residues. Germline-derived CDR1 and CDR2 are SQVTM and ANQGSEA. CDR3 DNA sequence: TGCAGCGTTGTCGCGGGAAACTATGGCTACACCTTC. This sequence encodes CSVVAGNYGYTF.

The V gene is TRBV4-1, the J gene TRBJ2-3; TRBD2 might be the D (7 bases). The germline CDR1 and CDR2 sequences are MGHRA and YSYEKL. This CDR3 comprises 17 residues. V lost 0 bases to trimming and J lost 3 bases, with 16 bases between them. CDR3 in DNA: TGCGCCAGCAGCCAAGATACCGGGGGGCGCTTGACAGATACGCAGTATTTT. The encoded protein is CASSQDTGGRLTDTQYF.

The chain uses TRBV7-2 and TRBJ1-5, with D possibly TRBD1 on 6 matching bases. The V end lost 5 bases, the J end lost 4 bases, and 15 bases lay between the germline ends. CDR3 length equals 15 residues. In germline, CDR1 is SGHTA, CDR2 FQGNSA. CDR3 in amino acids: CASSITGTNNQPQHF. CDR3 sequence (DNA): TGTGCCAGCAGCATTACCGGGACAAATAATCAGCCCCAGCATTTT.

The V gene is TRBV6-5, the J gene TRBJ2-7; D gene uncertain. The CDR3 consists of 15 residues. The germline CDR1 and CDR2 sequences are MNHEY and SVGAGI. The V end lost 0 bases, the J end lost 3 bases, and 12 bases lay between the germline ends. In nucleotides, the CDR3 is TGTGCCAGCAGTTACTCCAGGTTGGTTCACTACGAGCAGTACTTC. Encoded protein: CASSYSRLVHYEQYF.

This clone was observed many times. V gene TRBV2 combines with J gene TRBJ1-2; tentative D call: TRBD1 (6 bases). V was cut by 1 base and J by 2 bases, with 11 bases left in between. This CDR3 has 15 amino acids. CDR1 and CDR2 (germline): SNHLY, FYNNEI. This chain's CDR3 is CASSEGSGTNYGYTF. The DNA of the CDR3 is TGTGCCAGCAGTGAAGGCTCCGGGACAAACTATGGCTACACCTTC.

This clone showed up just once. The chain is built from TRBV21-1 and TRBJ2-1; the D segment call TRBD2 is taken from the table without a DNA check. TRBV21-1 counts as a pseudogene. CDR3 length: 16 amino acids. CDR3 in amino acids: CASSKLPPSSYNEQFF. The CDR3 region has the DNA TGTGCCAGCAGCAAACTCCCGCCGAGCTCCTACAATGAGCAGTTCTTC.

This chain joins TRBV7-8 and TRBJ2-7, with TRBD1 matching 10 bases. Germline V lookup: CDR1 SGHVS, CDR2 FQNEAQ. V lost 6 bases to trimming and J lost 4 bases; unmatched junction nucleotides: 6. The CDR3 runs 14 residues. Here the CDR3 reads CASSQRTGGYEQYF. For the CDR3, the DNA is TGTGCCAGCAGTCAGCGGACAGGGGGTTACGAGCAGTACTTC.

J is TRBJ2-2 and V is TRBV25-1; maybe TRBD2 (6 bases). Germline CDR1 reads MGHDK; CDR2 reads SYGVNS. Trimming removed 7 bases at V and 5 bases at J, with 20 bases between. The CDR3 length is 16 residues. In DNA form, the CDR3 reads TGTGCCAGCACCCGCGGCATGGGGGGAAGGACCGGGGAGCTGTTTTTT. Protein: CASTRGMGGRTGELFF.

The chain recombines TRBV5-1 with TRBJ2-3, with 7 bases lining up with TRBD2. After removal of 4 bases from V and 2 bases from J, the junction contained 13 bases not matched to a gene. Germline V gene lookup returns CDR1 SGHRS and CDR2 YFSETQ. This CDR3 contains 17 residues. The CDR3 bases are TGCGCCAGCAGCCTCCGCGGGGGTGCGGCCTTCACAGATACGCAGTATTTT. Translated, it gives CASSLRGGAAFTDTQYF. Based on the CDR3 plus reference TRBV5-1 and TRBJ2-3, the full variable domain is KAGVTQTPRYLIKTRGQQVTLSCSPISGHRSVSWYQQTPGQGLQFLFEYFSETQRNKGNFPGRFSGRQFSNSRSEMNVSTLELGDSALYLCASSLRGGAAFTDTQYFGPGTRLTVL.

This chain connects TRBV7-9 to TRBJ1-1; D not certain. CDR3 length: 12 amino acids. V lost 4 bases, J lost 6 bases, and 9 bases lay in between. CDR1 and CDR2 from the germline V gene are SEHNR and FQNEAQ (reference sequence). The CDR3 spells CASSSNRAEAFF. The CDR3, as DNA: TGTGCCAGCAGCTCTAACCGGGCTGAAGCTTTCTTT.

V usage is TRBV5-1 and J usage is TRBJ2-1; the match to TRBD1 covers 8 bases. There are 14 residues in the CDR3. Germline CDR1 SGHRS, CDR2 YFSETQ. Trimming took 0 bases from V and 4 from J; bases not matched to a gene: 0. The CDR3, as DNA: TGCGCCAGCAGCTTGGGGACAGGGTACAATGAGCAGTTCTTC. Its protein is CASSLGTGYNEQFF.